The clone carrying this TCR beta chain was seen a handful of times. The antigen remains undetermined. The data originate from a study of response to subunit inactivated influenza vaccine. MiXCR, run by TCRdb on the RT-PCR reads, gives a single entry per CDR3 protein. The sample has roughly 500,000 distinct CDR3 sequences, approximately 17% seen once; the top ten hold roughly 3.1%. Study-wide results and limits: Authors suggested each seasonal flu vaccination may recruit only limited numbers of new T cells.

The starting material was CD4+ T cells sorted from PBMCs, obtained less than 30 months after vaccination. The clonotype was recovered from a man between 50 and 70 years old who received an inactivated influenza vaccine.

CDR3 nucleotides: TGCGCCAGCAGCGGAACCGGGACAGATAGCAATCAGCCCCAGCATTTT. Translated, it gives CASSGTGTDSNQPQHF. The rearrangement links TRBV5-1 to TRBJ1-5, with 7 bases aligning to TRBD1. J gave up 0 bases and V 4 bases, and 7 bases lay outside the gene matches. CDR3 length equals 16 residues. Germline loops: CDR1 SGHRS, CDR2 YFSETQ.